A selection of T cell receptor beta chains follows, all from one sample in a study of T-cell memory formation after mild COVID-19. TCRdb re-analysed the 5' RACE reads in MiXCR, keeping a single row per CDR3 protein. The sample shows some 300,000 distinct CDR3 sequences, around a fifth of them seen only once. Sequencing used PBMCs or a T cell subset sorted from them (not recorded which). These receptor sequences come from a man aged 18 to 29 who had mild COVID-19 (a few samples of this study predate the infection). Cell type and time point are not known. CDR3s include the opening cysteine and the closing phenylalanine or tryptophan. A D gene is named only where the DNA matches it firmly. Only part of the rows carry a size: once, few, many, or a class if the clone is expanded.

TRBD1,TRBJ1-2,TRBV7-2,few,CASSLVGTGSGYTF,TGTGCCAGCAGCTTAGTTGGGACAGGGTCTGGCTACACCTTC
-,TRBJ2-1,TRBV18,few,CASSPIINNEQFF,TGTGCCAGCTCACCCATTATAAACAATGAGCAGTTCTTC
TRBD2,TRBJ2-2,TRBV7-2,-,CASSLGPLLAGNTGELFF,TGTGCCAGCAGCTTAGGTCCCTTACTAGCGGGGAACACCGGGGAGCTGTTTTTT
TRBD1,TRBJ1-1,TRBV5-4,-,CASSPESTGDTEAFF,TGTGCCAGCAGCCCAGAGTCTACAGGGGACACTGAAGCTTTCTTT
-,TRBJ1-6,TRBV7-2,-,CASSLQGFGNSPLHF,TGTGCCAGCAGCTTACAGGGGTTCGGTAATTCACCCCTCCACTTT
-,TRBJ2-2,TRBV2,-,CASRGNWGLLNTGELFF,TGTGCCAGCAGGGGGAATTGGGGCCTGCTGAACACCGGGGAGCTGTTTTTT
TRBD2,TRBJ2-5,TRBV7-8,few,CAIKRGLAVQETQYF,TGTGCCATCAAAAGGGGACTAGCTGTACAAGAGACCCAGTACTTC
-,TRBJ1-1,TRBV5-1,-,CASSTGEGGMNTEAFF,TGCGCCAGCAGTACCGGCGAGGGGGGGATGAACACTGAAGCTTTCTTT
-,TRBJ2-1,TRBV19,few,CASSIGVFGYNEQFF,TGTGCCAGTAGTATAGGGGTATTCGGTTACAATGAGCAGTTCTTC
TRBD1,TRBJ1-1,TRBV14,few,CASSRTGRTEAFF,TGTGCCAGCAGTAGGACAGGGCGGACTGAAGCTTTCTTT
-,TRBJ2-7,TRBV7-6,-,CASSSMDYSKQYF,TGTGCCAGCAGCTCGATGGACTACTCGAAACAGTACTTC
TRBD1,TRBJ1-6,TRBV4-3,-,CASKLGGQGYSPLHF,TGCGCCAGCAAGCTCGGGGGACAGGGCTATTCACCCCTCCACTTT
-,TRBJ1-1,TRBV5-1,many,CASSRMTGNDEAFF,TGCGCCAGCAGCCGGATGACCGGGAATGATGAAGCTTTCTTT
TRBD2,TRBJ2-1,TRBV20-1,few,CSAVVLAGGPGEQFF,TGCAGTGCGGTCGTTTTAGCGGGGGGGCCGGGAGAGCAGTTCTTC
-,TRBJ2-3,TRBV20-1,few,CSARDVLSTTDTQYF,TGCAGTGCTAGAGATGTCCTCTCAACCACAGATACGCAGTATTTT
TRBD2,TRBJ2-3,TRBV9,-,CASSAGVGMAGGRDTQYF,TGTGCCAGCAGCGCCGGGGTAGGAATGGCGGGGGGGCGAGATACGCAGTATTTT
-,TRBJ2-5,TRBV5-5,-,CARSRRATQETQYF,TGTGCCAGAAGTCGCCGGGCCACCCAAGAGACCCAGTACTTC
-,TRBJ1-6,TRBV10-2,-,CASARMRPGASPLHF,TGCGCCAGCGCAAGGATGCGGCCGGGGGCCTCACCCCTCCACTTT
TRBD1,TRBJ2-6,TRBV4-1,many,CASSQEGGVGANVLTF,TGCGCCAGCAGCCAAGAAGGGGGCGTAGGGGCCAACGTCCTGACTTTC
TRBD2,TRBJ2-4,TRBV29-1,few,CSVESGLAANIQYF,TGCAGCGTTGAATCGGGACTAGCGGCAAACATTCAGTACTTC
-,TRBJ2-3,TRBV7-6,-,CASSGWDVTDTQYF,TGTGCCAGCAGCGGCTGGGACGTCACAGATACGCAGTATTTT
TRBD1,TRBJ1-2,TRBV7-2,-,CASSPRDSGGYTF,TGTGCCAGCAGCCCGAGGGACAGCGGTGGCTACACCTTC
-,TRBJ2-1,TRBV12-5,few,CASGSLRGAFF,TGTGCTAGTGGTTCCCTCCGGGGAGCGTTCTTC
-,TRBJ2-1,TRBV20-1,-,CSATLGSSYNEQFF,TGCAGTGCTACCCTGGGGAGCTCCTACAATGAGCAGTTCTTC
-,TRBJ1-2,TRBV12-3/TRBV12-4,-,CASSLTENYGYTF,TGTGCCAGCAGTTTGACGGAGAACTATGGCTACACCTTC
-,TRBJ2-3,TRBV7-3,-,CASSLTLGADTQYF,TGTGCCAGCAGCTTAACGTTAGGGGCAGATACGCAGTATTTT
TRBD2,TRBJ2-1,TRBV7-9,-,CASSFSGSPLDEQFF,TGTGCCAGCAGCTTTAGCGGGAGCCCCTTGGATGAGCAGTTCTTC
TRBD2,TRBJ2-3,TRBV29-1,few,CSVEVLASGLAADTQYF,TGCAGCGTTGAAGTTTTGGCTAGCGGATTAGCGGCAGATACGCAGTATTTT